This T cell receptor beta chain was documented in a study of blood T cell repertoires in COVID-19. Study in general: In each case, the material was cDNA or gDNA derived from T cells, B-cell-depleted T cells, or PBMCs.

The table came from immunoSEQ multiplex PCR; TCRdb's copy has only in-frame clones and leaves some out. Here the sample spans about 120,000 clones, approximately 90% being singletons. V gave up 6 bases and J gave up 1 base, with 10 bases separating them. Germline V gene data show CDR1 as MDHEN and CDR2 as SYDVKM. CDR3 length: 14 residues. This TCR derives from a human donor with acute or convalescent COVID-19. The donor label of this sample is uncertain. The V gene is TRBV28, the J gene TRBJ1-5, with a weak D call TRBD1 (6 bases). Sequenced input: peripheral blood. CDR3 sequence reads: CASSPGTSNQPQHF. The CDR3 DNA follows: TGTGCCAGCAGCCCCGGGACAAGCAATCAGCCCCAGCATTTT.